This TCR beta chain was recovered during a study of shared clonotypes between healthy human individuals. This CDR3 has 15 residues. The germline gives CDR1 SNHLY, CDR2 FYNNEI. Trimming shortened V by 7 bases and J by 2 bases, and 18 bases separated the two germline ends. Only in-frame clones appear in the TCRdb table, and some are missing; sequencing was by immunoSEQ multiplex PCR. The sample holds millions of clones, approximately 94% seen once. Donors included only healthy HIV-negative adults lacking recent acute infections or vaccinations. The specimen sequenced was naive CD4+ T cells sorted from blood. Subset meaning: CD45RA+ positively selected. The receptor comes from a man aged 18 to 30 in good health. V usage is TRBV2 and J usage is TRBJ2-7; D assignment may be TRBD1 or TRBD2 (5 bases each). Here the CDR3 DNA reads TGTGCCAGCACGACGGGGCCTCTAAATCCCTACGAGCAGTACTTC. It specifies CASTTGPLNPYEQYF.